The present entry profiles one T cell receptor beta chain with its context. The target antigen is unknown. This sample was included in a study of beta chain features in type 1 diabetes. Study at large: All of the samples together had more than 95 million sorted cells examined.

Sorted CD4+ subsets: naive, central memory, regulatory, stem cell-like memory (CD45RO/CCR7/CD25/CD127/CD95/CD27 panel). CDR3 length: 15 residues. V shed 5 bases, J shed 4 bases, and the junction held 5 bases outside the gene matches. The germline CDR1 and CDR2 sequences are MNHEY and SVGAGI. Points from the study as a whole: VDJ junctions from patients with type 1 diabetes contained fewer insertions and more deletions. TCRB CDR3s were moderately but significantly shorter in Type 1 diabetes patients in all four CD4+ subsets.

Expressed TCRB transcripts were sequenced because the entire RNA isolate underwent reverse transcription. Data came from immunoSEQ multiplex PCR; TCRdb stores just in-frame clones and leaves some out. In the table there are around 260,000 clones, approximately 25% of which are singletons. The rearrangement uses TRBV6-5 and TRBJ2-5, with 12 bases that match TRBD2. Input material: naive CD4+ T cells from blood. The receptor was derived from a woman in her 30s with type 1 diabetes. The CDR3 spells CASSPLGLAGETQYF. The CDR3 DNA reads as TGTGCCAGCAGTCCACTGGGACTAGCGGGAGAGACCCAGTACTTC.